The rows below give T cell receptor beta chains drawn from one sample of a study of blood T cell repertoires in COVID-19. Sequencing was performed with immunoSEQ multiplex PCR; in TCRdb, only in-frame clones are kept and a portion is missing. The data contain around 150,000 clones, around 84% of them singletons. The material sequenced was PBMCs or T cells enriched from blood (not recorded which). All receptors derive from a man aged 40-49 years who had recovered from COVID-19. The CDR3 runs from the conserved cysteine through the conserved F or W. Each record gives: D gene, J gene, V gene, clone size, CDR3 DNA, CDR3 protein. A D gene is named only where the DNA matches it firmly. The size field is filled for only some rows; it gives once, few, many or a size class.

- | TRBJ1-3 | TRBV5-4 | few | TGTGCCAGCAGCTTGATTCATCGAAACACCATATATTTT | CASSLIHRNTIYF
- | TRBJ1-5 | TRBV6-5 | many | TGTGCCAGCATTACCACAGGGTTGAACAATCAGCCCCAGCATTTT | CASITTGLNNQPQHF
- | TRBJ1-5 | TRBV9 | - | TGTGCCAGCAGCGTAGCGGGGGGTAGCAATCAGCCCCAGCATTTT | CASSVAGGSNQPQHF
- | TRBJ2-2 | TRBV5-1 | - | TGCGCCAGCAGCTCGACAGCTACTGCGAACACCGGGGAGCTGTTTTTT | CASSSTATANTGELFF
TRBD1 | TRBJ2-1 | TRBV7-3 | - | TGTGCCAGCAGCGCGACGGGACAGGCATACAATGAGCAGTTCTTC | CASSATGQAYNEQFF
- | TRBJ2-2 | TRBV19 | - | TGTGCCAGTAGTGTGGGGGGGGCCACCGGGGAGCTGTTTTTT | CASSVGGATGELFF
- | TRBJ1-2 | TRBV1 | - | TGCACCAGCAGCCAAGTGCGGGAGGACTATGGCTACACCTTC | CTSSQVREDYGYTF
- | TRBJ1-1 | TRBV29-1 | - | TGCAGCGTCCCTACCCGGGGGGCGAACACTGAAGCTTTCTTT | CSVPTRGANTEAFF
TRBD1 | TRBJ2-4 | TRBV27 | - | TGTGCCAGCAGCCCGGGACAGAAAGTCATTCAGTACTTC | CASSPGQKVIQYF
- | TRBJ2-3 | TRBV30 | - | TGTGCCTGGGCCACCGGGTCCCCCCCAGATACGCAGTATTTT | CAWATGSPPDTQYF
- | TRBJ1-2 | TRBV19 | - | TGTGCCAGTGTTACAGGGACTAGTGGCTACACCTTC | CASVTGTSGYTF
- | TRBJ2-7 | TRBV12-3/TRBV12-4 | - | TGTGCCAGCAGCCGAGGGTCTGGATACGAGCAGTACTTC | CASSRGSGYEQYF
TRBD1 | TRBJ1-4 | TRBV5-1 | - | TGCGCCAGCAGCATGGGACAGCCCGAGGCGGGGGAAAAACTGTTTTTT | CASSMGQPEAGEKLFF
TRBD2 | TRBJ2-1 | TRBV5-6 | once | TGTGCCAGCAGCCTACTAGCGGACAATGAGCAGTTCTTC | CASSLLADNEQFF
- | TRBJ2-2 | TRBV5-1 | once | TGCGCCAGCAGCTCCGGACAGGGAGGGACCGGGGAGCTGTTTTTT | CASSSGQGGTGELFF
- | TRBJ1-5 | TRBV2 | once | TGTGCCAGCTCCCTGGGGGGTTTGGGCAATCAGCCCCAGCATTTT | CASSLGGLGNQPQHF
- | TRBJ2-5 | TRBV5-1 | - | TGCGCCAGCAGCTTGGCGTCTCTTGGTCAGGAGACCCAGTACTTC | CASSLASLGQETQYF
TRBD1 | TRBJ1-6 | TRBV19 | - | TGTGCCAGTGGCAGGACAGGGGGCCCCAGCTCCTATAATTCACCCCTCCACTTT | CASGRTGGPSSYNSPLHF
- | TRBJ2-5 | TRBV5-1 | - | TGCGCCAGCAGCTTAGCGGCGTCCGGAGGCACAAGAGAGACCCAGTACTTC | CASSLAASGGTRETQYF
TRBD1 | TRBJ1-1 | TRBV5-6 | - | TGTGCCAGCAGGCTCGGACAGGGCGCTGAAGCTTTCTTT | CASRLGQGAEAFF
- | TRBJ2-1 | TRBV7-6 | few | TGTGCCAGCAGCTTATACGGACAGAGGGGGTACAATGAGCAGTTCTTC | CASSLYGQRGYNEQFF
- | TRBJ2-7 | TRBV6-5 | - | TGTGCCAGCAGTCCCGGGAGAACCTACGAGCAGTACTTC | CASSPGRTYEQYF
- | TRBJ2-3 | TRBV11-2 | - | TGTGCCAGCAGCTTAGAATTGGGATACACAGGGGATACGCAGTATTTT | CASSLELGYTGDTQYF
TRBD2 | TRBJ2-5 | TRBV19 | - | TGTGCCAGTAGTATGAGCGGGGGAGACCAAGAGACCCAGTACTTC | CASSMSGGDQETQYF
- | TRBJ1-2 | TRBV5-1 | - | TGCGCCAGCAGCTTGGAACAGGGCGGCGGCTACACCTTC | CASSLEQGGGYTF
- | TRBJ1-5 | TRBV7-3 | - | TGTGCCAGCAGCTTAACGGAACAGCCTAATCAGCCCCAGCATTTT | CASSLTEQPNQPQHF
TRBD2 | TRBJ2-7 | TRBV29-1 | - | TGCAGCGTTGGTCAGCTAGCGGGGCTCAACGAGCAGTACTTC | CSVGQLAGLNEQYF
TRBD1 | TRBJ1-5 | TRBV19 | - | TGTGCCAGTACCCCAAGGCCAGGGACAGAATTTAGTCAGCCCCAGCATTTT | CASTPRPGTEFSQPQHF
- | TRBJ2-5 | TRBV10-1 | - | TGCGCCAGCAGTGAACCAGGACAGCAAGAGACCCAGTACTTC | CASSEPGQQETQYF
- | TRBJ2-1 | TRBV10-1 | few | TGCGCCAGCAGTGAGTCCCTTAGTAATGAGCAGTTCTTC | CASSESLSNEQFF
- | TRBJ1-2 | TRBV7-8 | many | TGTGCCAGCAGCTCGATGGGGGGGCTCATTGGCTACACCTTC | CASSSMGGLIGYTF
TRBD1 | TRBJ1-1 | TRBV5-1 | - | TGCGCCAGCAGCGCGCGACAGGGGATGAACACTGAAGCTTTCTTT | CASSARQGMNTEAFF
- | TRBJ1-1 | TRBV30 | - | TGTGCCTGGAAACAAATGAACACTGAAGCTTTCTTT | CAWKQMNTEAFF
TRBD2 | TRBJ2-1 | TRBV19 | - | TGTGCCACGGAGACTAGCGCCTACAATGAGCAGTTCTTC | CATETSAYNEQFF
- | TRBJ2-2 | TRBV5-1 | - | TGCGCCAGCAGCTTGGACGGGGGGCCCGGGGAGCTGTTTTTT | CASSLDGGPGELFF
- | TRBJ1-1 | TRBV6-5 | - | TGTGCCAGCAGTTACTCGCAGTTGAACACTGAAGCTTTCTTT | CASSYSQLNTEAFF
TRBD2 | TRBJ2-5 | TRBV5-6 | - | TGTGCCACCCTCTCGAGCGGGGGGGCCAAAGAGACCCAGTACTTC | CATLSSGGAKETQYF